This TCR beta chain was identified in a study of blood T cells in healthy people across ages. Study results and limitations: Getting older went along with TCR beta diversity per million T cells dropping roughly linearly. Diversity was higher, and naive CD4+ cells more numerous, in long-lived donors than in aged donors.

Through a sample-barcoded 5' primer and a J-beta primer mix, a second PCR was run for roughly 6 to 11 cycles. TCRdb processed the 5' RACE reads anew with MiXCR; each CDR3 protein has one entry. There are around 1.5 million distinct CDR3 sequences in the sample; 30% to 35% occur only once, and about 11% lies in the top ten. The V and J ends lost 6 bases and 5 bases respectively, with 14 bases between them. The germline V gene encodes CDR1 DFQATT and CDR2 SNEGSKA (reference sequence). This CDR3 contains 14 residues. Researchers collected roughly 9.8 milliliters of peripheral blood from every single donor. Samples had at least 6.5 million PBMCs isolated from them. A remark on this clonotype: Its antigen is unidentified.

V gene TRBV20-1 combines with J gene TRBJ1-6, with a weak D call TRBD1 (6 bases). Sequenced input: blood. The receptor's source is a woman younger than 45 in good health. CDR3 coding DNA: TGCAGTGCCGTCCGGGGGGCTAATAATTCACCCCTCCACTTT. Protein sequence: CSAVRGANNSPLHF.